The next 3 T cell receptor beta chains were all read from a single sample in a study of T cell responses to AZD1222 COVID-19 vaccine. Method: immunoSEQ multiplex PCR; TCRdb's copy keeps in-frame clones and lacks some. Among 90,000 to 120,000 clones listed, roughly 90% were seen once. Sequencing was performed on peripheral blood, taken on day 0 of AZD1222 vaccination. The receptors originated from an adult in good health.

V gene TRBV7-7 combines with J gene TRBJ2-5, with D perhaps TRBD2 (5 bases). The CDR3 runs to 14 residues. Germline values: CDR1 SSHAT, CDR2 FNYEAQ (reference sequence). The V end lost 0 bases, the J end lost 4 bases, and 9 bases lay between the germline ends. CDR3 region: CASSLAGEGETQYF. Here the CDR3 DNA reads TGTGCCAGCAGCTTAGCGGGAGAGGGAGAGACCCAGTACTTC.

This clone was found once. This sequence joins TRBV15 and TRBJ2-1; unclear D gene. Trimming pared 4 bases from V and 6 bases from J, leaving 16 bases between. Germline CDR1 reads LNHNV; CDR2 reads YYDKDF (reference sequence). The CDR3 sequence is 15 residues long. DNA for the CDR3: TGTGCCACCAGCAACTCCCGGGCCTGGGGCAATGAGCAGTTCTTC. Translating it yields CATSNSRAWGNEQFF.

The chain couples TRBV28 to TRBJ1-2; a possible D gene is TRBD1 (6 bases). The germline CDR1 and CDR2 sequences are MDHEN and SYDVKM. CDR3 length: 12 residues. V lost 4 bases and J lost 4, with 7 bases in between. The CDR3 region is CASSWGAYGYTF. The CDR3 bases are TGTGCCAGCAGTTGGGGGGCCTATGGCTACACCTTC.